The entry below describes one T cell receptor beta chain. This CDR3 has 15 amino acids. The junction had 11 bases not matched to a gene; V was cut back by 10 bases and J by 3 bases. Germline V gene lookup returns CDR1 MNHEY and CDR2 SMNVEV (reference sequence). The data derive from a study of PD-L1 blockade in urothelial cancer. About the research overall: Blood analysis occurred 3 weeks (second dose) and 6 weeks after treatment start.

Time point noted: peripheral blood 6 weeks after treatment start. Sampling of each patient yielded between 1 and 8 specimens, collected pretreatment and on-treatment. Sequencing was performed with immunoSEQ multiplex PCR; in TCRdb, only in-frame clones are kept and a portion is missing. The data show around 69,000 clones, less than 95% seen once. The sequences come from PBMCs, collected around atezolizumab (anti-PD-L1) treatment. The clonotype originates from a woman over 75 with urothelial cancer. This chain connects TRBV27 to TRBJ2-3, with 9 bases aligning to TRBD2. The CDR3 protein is CATHAAGGPTDTQYF. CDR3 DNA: TGTGCCACCCACGCCGCGGGAGGGCCGACAGATACGCAGTATTTT.